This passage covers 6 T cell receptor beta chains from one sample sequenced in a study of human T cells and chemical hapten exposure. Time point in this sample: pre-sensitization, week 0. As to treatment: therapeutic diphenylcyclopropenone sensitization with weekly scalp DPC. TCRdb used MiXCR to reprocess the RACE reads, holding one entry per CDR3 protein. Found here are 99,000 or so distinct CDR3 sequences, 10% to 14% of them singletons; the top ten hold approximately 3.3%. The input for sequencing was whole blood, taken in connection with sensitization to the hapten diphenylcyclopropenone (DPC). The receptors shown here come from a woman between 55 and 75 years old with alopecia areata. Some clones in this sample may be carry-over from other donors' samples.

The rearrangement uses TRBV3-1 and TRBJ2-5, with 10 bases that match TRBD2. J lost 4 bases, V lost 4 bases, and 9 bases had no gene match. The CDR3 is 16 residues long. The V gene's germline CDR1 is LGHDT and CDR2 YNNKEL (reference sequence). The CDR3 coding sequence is TGTGCCAGCAGCCCGGGACTAGCGAGTGGTGGAGAGACCCAGTACTTC. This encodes CASSPGLASGGETQYF.

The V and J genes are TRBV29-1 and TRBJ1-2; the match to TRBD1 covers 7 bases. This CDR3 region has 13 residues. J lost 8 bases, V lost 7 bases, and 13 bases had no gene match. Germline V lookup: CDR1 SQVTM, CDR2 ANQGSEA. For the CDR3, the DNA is TGCAGCGCAGAGAGCGGACAGGCCTGGGGCTACACCTTC. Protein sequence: CSAESGQAWGYTF.

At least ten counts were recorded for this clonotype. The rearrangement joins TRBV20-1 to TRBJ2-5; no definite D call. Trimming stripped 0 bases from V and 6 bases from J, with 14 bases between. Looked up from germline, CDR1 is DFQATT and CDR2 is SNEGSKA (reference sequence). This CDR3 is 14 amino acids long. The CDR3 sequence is CSARDPARSQTQYF. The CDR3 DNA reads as TGCAGTGCTAGAGATCCGGCCCGAAGCCAGACCCAGTACTTC.

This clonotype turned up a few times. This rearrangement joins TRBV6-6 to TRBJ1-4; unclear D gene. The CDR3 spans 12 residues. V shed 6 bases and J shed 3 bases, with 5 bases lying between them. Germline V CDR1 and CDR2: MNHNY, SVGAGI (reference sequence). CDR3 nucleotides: TGTGCCAGCAGGGACCCTAATGAAAAACTGTTTTTT. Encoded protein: CASRDPNEKLFF.

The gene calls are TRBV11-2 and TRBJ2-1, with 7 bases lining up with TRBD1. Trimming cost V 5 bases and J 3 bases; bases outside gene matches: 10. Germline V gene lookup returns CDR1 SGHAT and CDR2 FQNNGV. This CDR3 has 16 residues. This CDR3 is CASSHRRQGGYNEQFF. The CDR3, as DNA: TGTGCCAGCAGCCACCGAAGACAGGGTGGCTACAATGAGCAGTTCTTC.

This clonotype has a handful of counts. The CDR3 sequence: CASSLFLAGGRDTQYF. Written as DNA, the CDR3 is TGTGCCAGCAGCTTGTTTCTAGCGGGGGGCAGGGATACGCAGTATTTT. This chain uses TRBV7-2 with TRBJ2-3; 11 bases are shared with TRBD2. Germline V gene lookup returns CDR1 SGHTA and CDR2 FQGNSA. This CDR3 has 16 residues. Trimming cost V 3 bases and J 6 bases; bases outside gene matches: 8.